A selection of T cell receptor beta chains follows, all from one sample in a study of PD-L1 blockade in urothelial cancer. Produced via immunoSEQ multiplex PCR; TCRdb's table is partial and in-frame only. The profile covers about 84,000 clones, with around 80% appearing a single time and over 7.5% taken by the ten largest. The sequenced sample was PBMCs, obtained around atezolizumab (anti-PD-L1) treatment. Receptor source: a man between 65 and 79 years old with urothelial cancer. Both conserved end residues are part of each CDR3. Fields, in order: V gene, clone size, D gene, CDR3 length, J gene, CDR3 protein, CDR3 DNA. A D gene is named only where the DNA matches it firmly. Clone sizes are given selectively: once, few, many, or a class where the clone is expanded.

TRBV9	-	-	14	TRBJ2-5	CASSEGTKGLPQYF	TGTGCCAGCAGCGAAGGCACCAAGGGGCTACCCCAGTACTTC
TRBV11-2	-	-	14	TRBJ2-7	CASSLGGSSYEQYF	TGTGCCAGCAGCTTAGGCGGGTCCAGCTACGAGCAGTACTTC
TRBV27	-	-	13	TRBJ2-7	CASGLQGSYEQYF	TGTGCCAGCGGACTACAGGGGTCCTACGAGCAGTACTTC
TRBV30	-	TRBD2	13	TRBJ2-1	CAWSRASGDEQFF	TGTGCCTGGAGTCGGGCTAGCGGGGATGAGCAGTTCTTC
TRBV9	-	TRBD2	15	TRBJ2-2	CASSFSSGGAGELFF	TGTGCCAGCAGCTTCTCTAGCGGGGGTGCCGGGGAGCTGTTTTTT
TRBV19	once	-	15	TRBJ2-1	CASSETSFSYNEQFF	TGTGCCAGTAGCGAGACTAGTTTCTCCTACAATGAGCAGTTCTTC
TRBV25-1	-	-	13	TRBJ1-2	CASSISGAQGYTF	TGTGCCAGCAGTATAAGCGGGGCGCAGGGCTACACCTTC
TRBV29-1	once	TRBD1	14	TRBJ2-2	CSVQQGATDGELFF	TGCAGCGTCCAACAGGGGGCGACGGACGGGGAGCTGTTTTTT
TRBV5-4	-	-	15	TRBJ2-1	CASSSSRHSNNEQFF	TGTGCCAGCAGCTCCAGCAGACATTCAAACAATGAGCAGTTCTTC
TRBV4-2	-	TRBD2	17	TRBJ2-2	CASSQVLAGGNTGELFF	TGTGCCAGCAGCCAAGTATTAGCGGGGGGGAACACCGGGGAGCTGTTTTTT
TRBV5-4	-	-	17	TRBJ1-4	CASSQSTAGVTNEKLFF	TGTGCCAGCAGCCAATCCACGGCCGGGGTGACTAATGAAAAACTGTTTTTT
TRBV18	-	TRBD2	16	TRBJ2-1	CASSPPRAGAYNEQFF	TGTGCCAGCTCACCTCCTCGAGCGGGAGCCTACAATGAGCAGTTCTTC
TRBV21-1	-	-	15	TRBJ2-7	CATALGRAVSYEQYF	TGTGCCACCGCCCTAGGGCGGGCCGTTTCCTACGAGCAGTACTTC
TRBV7-8	-	-	15	TRBJ1-4	CASSLSRDIPEKLFF	TGTGCCAGCAGCTTGAGCCGGGACATACCTGAAAAACTGTTTTTT
TRBV7-9	once	TRBD2	18	TRBJ2-5	CASSGGTSGGGYQETQYF	TGTGCCAGCAGCGGCGGGACTAGCGGGGGGGGGTACCAAGAGACCCAGTACTTC
TRBV6-5	-	TRBD1	14	TRBJ2-7	CASSPGTGSYEQYF	TGTGCCAGCAGTCCCGGGACAGGGTCCTACGAGCAGTACTTC
TRBV18	-	-	16	TRBJ1-1	CASSPEVPSLNTEAFF	TGTGCCAGCTCCCCCGAGGTGCCCTCATTGAACACTGAAGCTTTCTTT
TRBV2	-	-	12	TRBJ1-2	CASSPDIYGYTF	TGTGCCAGCAGTCCGGACATCTATGGCTACACCTTC
TRBV7-9	-	-	15	TRBJ2-2	CASSTPTGRTGELFF	TGTGCCAGCAGCACCCCCACGGGGAGGACCGGGGAGCTGTTTTTT
TRBV5-1	-	-	16	TRBJ1-4	CASSYHSNGGNEKLFF	TGCGCCAGCAGCTACCACTCAAACGGCGGGAATGAAAAACTGTTTTTT
TRBV4-1	-	TRBD1	15	TRBJ1-5	CASSRSGQPNQPQHF	TGCGCCAGCAGCCGTTCGGGACAGCCTAATCAGCCCCAGCATTTT
TRBV5-1	few	TRBD1	13	TRBJ1-5	CASSSTGDQPQHF	TGCGCCAGCAGCTCCACAGGGGACCAGCCCCAGCATTTT
TRBV7-9	-	TRBD2	18	TRBJ2-3	CASRPGTSGRQPTDTQYF	TGTGCCAGCAGACCCGGGACTAGCGGGAGACAGCCCACAGATACGCAGTATTTT
TRBV19	-	-	12	TRBJ1-2	CASKRSHYGYTF	TGTGCCAGTAAACGGAGCCACTATGGCTACACCTTC
TRBV15	-	-	14	TRBJ1-2	CATSRDTRFGGYTF	TGTGCCACCAGCAGAGATACCAGGTTCGGTGGCTACACCTTC
TRBV7-2	-	-	14	TRBJ2-7	CASSLAAASYEQYF	TGTGCCAGCAGCTTAGCAGCGGCCTCCTACGAGCAGTACTTC
TRBV18	-	-	13	TRBJ2-2	CASSPTDTGELFF	TGTGCCAGCTCACCCACAGACACCGGGGAGCTGTTTTTT
TRBV5-1	few	TRBD1	15	TRBJ1-4	CASSLLGQGNEKLFF	TGCGCCAGCAGCTTGTTAGGACAGGGTAATGAAAAACTGTTTTTT
TRBV7-2	-	-	14	TRBJ2-7	CASSLPTAYYEQYF	TGTGCCAGCAGCTTGCCTACCGCCTACTACGAGCAGTACTTC
TRBV9	-	TRBD2	15	TRBJ2-1	CASSPQSGVRNEQFF	TGTGCCAGCAGCCCTCAAAGCGGGGTGAGAAATGAGCAGTTCTTC
TRBV7-8	-	TRBD1	13	TRBJ1-1	CASSPLRDSSAFF	TGTGCCAGCAGCCCTCTGAGGGACAGCAGCGCTTTCTTT
TRBV10-2	once	-	14	TRBJ1-1	CASSPSGAGTQAFF	TGCGCCAGCAGTCCTTCCGGGGCGGGGACCCAAGCTTTCTTT
TRBV7-9	-	TRBD1	13	TRBJ2-7	CASQGTASSEQYF	TGTGCCAGCCAGGGGACAGCCTCGAGCGAGCAGTACTTC
TRBV7-3	-	-	16	TRBJ2-1	CASSLDRDPSYNEQFF	TGTGCCAGCAGCCTCGATCGGGATCCCTCCTACAATGAGCAGTTCTTC
TRBV6-5	-	TRBD1	14	TRBJ2-7	CASSSPGTGMEQYF	TGTGCCAGCAGTAGTCCCGGGACAGGGATGGAGCAGTACTTC
TRBV5-1	-	-	14	TRBJ2-7	CASSLGGGTYEQYF	TGCGCCAGCAGCTTGGGCGGAGGTACCTACGAGCAGTACTTC
TRBV6-5	-	-	14	TRBJ2-1	CASRSSGTINEQFF	TGTGCCAGCAGATCCTCCGGGACAATTAATGAGCAGTTCTTC
TRBV5-4	-	-	13	TRBJ1-2	CASSLGSGYGYTF	TGTGCCAGCAGCTTGGGATCCGGCTATGGCTACACCTTC
TRBV19	once	TRBD2	17	TRBJ2-2	CASSIGASGSDTGELFF	TGTGCCAGTAGTATTGGTGCTAGCGGGAGTGACACCGGGGAGCTGTTTTTT
TRBV9	-	TRBD1	16	TRBJ2-3	CASSPWGTGIPDTQYF	TGTGCCAGCAGCCCGTGGGGGACAGGGATCCCAGATACGCAGTATTTT
TRBV5-6	-	TRBD2	14	TRBJ2-5	CASSFAGGRETQYF	TGTGCCAGCAGCTTCGCGGGGGGGAGAGAGACCCAGTACTTC
TRBV27	-	-	14	TRBJ2-1	CASSTTGPGNEQFF	TGTGCCAGCAGTACCACAGGGCCGGGGAATGAGCAGTTCTTC
TRBV11-2	once	-	12	TRBJ2-5	CASSQAQETQYF	TGTGCCAGCAGCCAGGCTCAAGAGACCCAGTACTTC
TRBV18	-	-	16	TRBJ1-4	CASSPMTDATNEKLFF	TGTGCCAGCTCACCAATGACAGATGCAACTAATGAAAAACTGTTTTTT
TRBV19	-	TRBD1	14	TRBJ2-1	CASSPGQGVDEQFF	TGTGCCAGTAGCCCGGGACAGGGGGTCGATGAGCAGTTCTTC
TRBV19	-	-	15	TRBJ2-7	CASSIVYGISYEQYF	TGTGCCAGTAGTATAGTCTACGGGATATCCTACGAGCAGTACTTC